These T cell receptor beta chains were read from a single sample in a study of radiotherapy plus CTLA-4 blockade in lung cancer. Produced via immunoSEQ multiplex PCR; TCRdb's table is partial and in-frame only. The table lists about 110,000 clones, roughly 80% of them singletons, with 2.5% to 3.5% in the top ten. The sample here was peripheral blood, taken from a patient treated with radiotherapy plus ipilimumab. These receptors originate from a human donor with non-small cell lung cancer that progressed on radiotherapy plus ipilimumab. Some clones in this sample may be carry-over from other donors' samples. The CDR3 runs from the conserved cysteine through the conserved F or W. Fields, in order: D gene, J gene, V gene, clone size, CDR3 DNA, CDR3 protein. D genes are given only for firm matches. Expanded clones are given a class, and other clones once, few, many or no size at all.

TRBD1 TRBJ2-3 TRBV7-6 NA TGTGCCAGCAGCCCCTGGACAGGCCATGGCGATACGCAGTATTTT CASSPWTGHGDTQYF
NA TRBJ2-7 TRBV6-5 once TGTGCCAGCAGTGTCGACAGGGAGGGGTACGAGCAGTACTTC CASSVDREGYEQYF
NA TRBJ1-2 TRBV5-4 NA TGTGCCAGCAGCGTAGGACTTTCATCAAACTTC CASSVGLSSNF
NA TRBJ1-6 TRBV13 NA TGTGCCAGCAGCTTACGCTACCCCCTCGCAGGCTATAATTCACCCCTCCACTTT CASSLRYPLAGYNSPLHF
NA TRBJ1-6 TRBV19 few TGTGCCAGTAGTAGTAATACAGGCGGGACACCCCTCCACTTT CASSSNTGGTPLHF
NA TRBJ1-4 TRBV6-1 NA TGTGCCAGCAATGTCAGGGGTAACGAAAAACTGTTTTTT CASNVRGNEKLFF
NA TRBJ1-6 TRBV11-2 NA TGTGCCAGCAGCTTAGACGCAGGCACCAATTCACCCCTCCACTTT CASSLDAGTNSPLHF
NA TRBJ1-2 TRBV5-1 once TGCGCCAGCAGCTTTTCTAGGACGGGAGGCGGGCTCTATGGCTACACCTTC CASSFSRTGGGLYGYTF
TRBD1 TRBJ2-7 TRBV5-1 NA TGCGCCAGCAGCTCGGGACAGGGGTCCGAGCAGTACTTC CASSSGQGSEQYF
NA TRBJ1-5 TRBV2 NA TGTGCCAGCAGGACAGGCGGCAATCAGCCCCAGCATTTT CASRTGGNQPQHF
NA TRBJ1-1 TRBV19 NA TGTGCCAGTAGTATAGACGATTGGGACACTGAAGCTTTCTTT CASSIDDWDTEAFF
TRBD2 TRBJ2-1 TRBV6-5 NA TGTGCCAGCAGCAACGGGGGGGCCGTTAATGAGCAGTTCTTC CASSNGGAVNEQFF
NA TRBJ1-2 TRBV2 NA TGTGCCAGCAGTCCCATAGACGGTAACTATGGCTACACCTTC CASSPIDGNYGYTF
TRBD1 TRBJ2-1 TRBV19 NA TGTGCCAGTAGTATCAGGGGGCAAGAGGATGAGCAGTTCTTC CASSIRGQEDEQFF
NA TRBJ2-7 TRBV6-5 NA TGTGCCAGCAGTCAGGTCTCGAGCTCCTACGAGCAGTACTTC CASSQVSSSYEQYF
NA TRBJ1-4 TRBV5-4 NA TGTGCCAGCAGCTTGGGTGGGAATGAAAAACTGTTTTTT CASSLGGNEKLFF
TRBD2 TRBJ2-7 TRBV28 NA TGTGCCAGCAGGACTAGCGGGGCCGACTCCTACGAGCAGTACTTC CASRTSGADSYEQYF
TRBD2 TRBJ2-2 TRBV15 NA TGTGCCACCAGCGGATGGGGACTAGTCCGAGGGGAGCTGTTTTTT CATSGWGLVRGELFF
NA TRBJ1-1 TRBV19 NA TGTGCCAGTACCACACTTCGGGGGGCCCCGAACACTGAAGCTTTCTTT CASTTLRGAPNTEAFF
NA TRBJ1-2 TRBV6-5 NA TGTGCCAGCAGTTCAGTAAACTATGGCTACACCTTC CASSSVNYGYTF
TRBD2 TRBJ2-1 TRBV4-2 NA TGTGCCAGCAGCCGTACAGCGGGGGGGCGTAGCAATGAGCAGTTCTTC CASSRTAGGRSNEQFF
TRBD2 TRBJ2-7 TRBV10-3 few TGTGCCATCTTTGGTCCGGGACTAGCGGGGAACGAGCAGTACTTC CAIFGPGLAGNEQYF
NA TRBJ1-2 TRBV9 NA TGTGCCAGCAGCGTAGGGTCCCCCTATGGCTACACCTTC CASSVGSPYGYTF
NA TRBJ2-1 TRBV27 NA TGTGCCAGCAGTGTGACAGGCTTTTTACCCAATGAGCAGTTCTTC CASSVTGFLPNEQFF